This TCR beta chain derives from a study of immune evolution from preneoplasia to lung adenocarcinoma. The germline V gene has CDR1 SQVTM and CDR2 ANQGSEA. The ends lost 5 bases at V and 4 bases at J; junction bases unmatched: 10. The CDR3 runs 15 residues. TCRdb's copy holds only in-frame clones and misses some; the assay was immunoSEQ multiplex PCR. Altogether 8,800 or so clones are present, over 75% being singletons, with the ten largest covering approximately 7%. This chain connects TRBV29-1 to TRBJ2-3; TRBD2 aligns across 9 bases. The sample was FFPE adjacent normal lung tissue. This TCR derives from a person aged 70 to 85 with lung adenocarcinoma. The DNA of the CDR3 is TGCAGCGTTTCCACGATAGCGGGAGTAGCAGATACGCAGTATTTT. Translation gives CSVSTIAGVADTQYF.